Listed here are 11 T cell receptor beta chains from one sample, sequenced in a study of cytomegalovirus exposure and HLA in healthy donors. The PCR was carried out with 60 Vbeta primers and 13 Jbeta primers. Produced via immunoSEQ multiplex PCR; TCRdb's table is partial and in-frame only. This table has approximately 150,000 clones, roughly 79% appearing once. Material: PBMCs. Every receptor here comes from a woman aged 40 to 50 in good health and CMV-seronegative.

As for this clone: The same CDR3 is also encoded by other DNA sequences in this sample. The chain couples TRBV29-1 to TRBJ2-7; 7 bases are a match to TRBD1. V shed 8 bases, J shed 6 bases, and the junction held 10 bases outside the gene matches. This CDR3 spans 12 amino acids. CDR1 is SQVTM, CDR2 ANQGSEA, per germline. CDR3 sequence: CSTRQGEGEQYF. CDR3 coding DNA: TGCAGCACTCGACAGGGCGAAGGCGAGCAGTACTTC.

The gene calls are TRBV7-6 and TRBJ1-4; no reliable D call. Deletions cut 5 bases from V and 10 bases from J, with 14 bases between. In germline, CDR1 is SGHVS, CDR2 FNYEAQ. The CDR3 runs to 13 residues. This CDR3 reads CASSDRREGKLFF. CDR3 in DNA: TGTGCCAGCAGCGACCGGAGGGAAGGAAAACTGTTTTTT.

About this clone: Mismatch with germline at one junction end may stem from a read error. V usage is TRBV7-7 and J usage is TRBJ2-3, with TRBD2 identical over 15 bases. From germline, CDR1 is SSHAT and CDR2 FNYEAQ (reference sequence). The CDR3 consists of 15 residues. CDR3 bases: TGTGCTAGCAGCTTGGGACTAGCGGGAGGAGATACGCAGTATTTT. Translation gives CASSLGLAGGDTQYF.

The chain uses TRBV18 and TRBJ2-5; TRBD2 matches 7 bases. Germline V gives CDR1 KGHSH, CDR2 LQKENI. V dropped 8 bases and J dropped 1; count of bases not matched to a gene: 19. This CDR3 has 18 amino acids. The CDR3 nucleotides are TGTGCCAGCCCCTGCGGGGAGGGGAGTGGGCGGGCCCAAGAGACCCAGTACTTC. This translates into CASPCGEGSGRAQETQYF.

The rearrangement links TRBV2 to TRBJ2-7; the match to TRBD2 covers 10 bases. J was trimmed by 5 bases and V by 3 bases; bases with no gene match: 13. Germline-derived CDR1 and CDR2 are SNHLY and FYNNEI. The CDR3 is 17 amino acids. The CDR3 coding sequence is TGTGCCAGCAGTGACAGGGGTTTGAGCGGGAGGGCCGACGAGCAGTACTTC. Translation: CASSDRGLSGRADEQYF.

This clone occurred once. The rearrangement uses TRBV6-1 and TRBJ1-5, with TRBD1 matching over 9 bases. The length of the CDR3 is 14 residues. Germline V CDR1 and CDR2: MNHNS, SASEGT. V gave up 4 bases and J gave up 4 bases; unmatched junction bases: 2. Here the CDR3 DNA reads TGTGCCAGCAGTGCCGGGACAGGGAATCAGCCCCAGCATTTT. Protein: CASSAGTGNQPQHF.

V usage is TRBV25-1 and J usage is TRBJ2-2; 12 positions match TRBD1. V shed 3 bases and J 6 bases; nucleotides not matched to a gene: 2. This CDR3 comprises 15 residues. Per the germline V gene, CDR1 is MGHDK and CDR2 is SYGVNS. The CDR3 loop is CASSDWDRGPGELFF. The CDR3 bases are TGTGCCAGCAGTGATTGGGACAGGGGGCCCGGGGAGCTGTTTTTT.

This clone has more than one count but fewer than ten. This chain joins TRBV30 and TRBJ2-7; 10 bases fit TRBD2. CDR1 and CDR2 from the germline V gene are GTSNPN and SVGIG (reference sequence). The CDR3 consists of 14 residues. V shed 4 bases and J 6 bases; nucleotides not matched to a gene: 9. CDR3 nucleotides: TGTGCCTGGAATAGGGCTAGCGGGAGTGGCGAGCAGTACTTC. This codes for CAWNRASGSGEQYF.

The chain uses TRBV30 and TRBJ2-5; TRBD2 matches at 8 bases. The CDR3 extends over 17 amino acids. Trimming took 4 bases from V and 3 from J; bases not matched to a gene: 16. CDR1 is GTSNPN and CDR2 is SVGIG in the germline V gene (reference sequence). CDR3 DNA sequence: TGTGCCTGGAACCTAGGTGGAACTAGCGGTGCCAAAGAGACCCAGTACTTC. It translates to CAWNLGGTSGAKETQYF. The full variable domain, its missing parts supplied by reference TRBV30 and TRBJ2-5, is SQTIHQWPATLVQPVGSPLSLECTVEGTSNPNLYWYRQAAGRGLQLLFYSVGIGQISSEVPQNLSASRPQDRQFILSSKKLLLSDSGFYLCAWNLGGTSGAKETQYFGPGTRLLVL.

The rearrangement uses TRBV28 and TRBJ2-3; 9 bases align to TRBD2. The trim removed 2 bases at V and 6 bases at J, leaving 9 bases unmatched. Germline CDR1 is MDHEN and CDR2 is SYDVKM. The CDR3 runs to 16 residues. The CDR3 loop is CASSLGLAGRADTQYF. In DNA, the CDR3 is TGTGCCAGCAGTTTAGGTCTAGCGGGACGTGCGGATACGCAGTATTTT.

Only a few counts were recorded for this clone. This chain joins TRBV2 and TRBJ1-2; D gene unclear. The CDR3 is 13 residues long. The V and J ends lost 1 base and 8 bases respectively, with 11 bases between them. Looked up from germline, CDR1 is SNHLY and CDR2 is FYNNEI. The CDR3 here is CASSEGRPWGYTF. The CDR3 nucleotides read TGTGCCAGCAGTGAAGGCAGGCCTTGGGGCTACACCTTC.